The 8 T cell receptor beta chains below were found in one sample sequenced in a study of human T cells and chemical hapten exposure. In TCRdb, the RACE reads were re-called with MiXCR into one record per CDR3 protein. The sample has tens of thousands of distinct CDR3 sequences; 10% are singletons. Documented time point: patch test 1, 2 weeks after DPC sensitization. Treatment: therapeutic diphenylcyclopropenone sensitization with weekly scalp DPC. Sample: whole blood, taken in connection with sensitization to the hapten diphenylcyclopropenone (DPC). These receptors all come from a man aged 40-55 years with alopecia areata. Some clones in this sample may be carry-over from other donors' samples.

For the CDR3, the DNA is TGTGCCAGCAGCCAAGTCGACGGGGGGACCCAGTACTTC. It yields the protein CASSQVDGGTQYF. The chain has TRBV3-1 and TRBJ2-5; TRBD2 is a possible D gene (6 bases). Trimming cost V 1 base and J 7 bases, with 10 bases left between them. This CDR3 region has 13 residues. Per germline, CDR1 LGHDT and CDR2 YNNKEL (reference sequence).

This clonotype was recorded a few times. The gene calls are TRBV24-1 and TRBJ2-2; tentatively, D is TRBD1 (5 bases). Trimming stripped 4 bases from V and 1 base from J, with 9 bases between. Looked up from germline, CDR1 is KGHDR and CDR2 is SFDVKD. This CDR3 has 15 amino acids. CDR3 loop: CATSDPTGNTGELFF. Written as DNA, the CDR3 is TGTGCCACCAGTGACCCAACAGGGAACACCGGGGAGCTGTTTTTT.

Here the CDR3 reads CASTPHKANYEQYF. The CDR3 nucleotides read TGTGCCAGCACTCCTCACAAGGCGAACTACGAGCAGTACTTC. The V and J genes are TRBV6-2 or TRBV6-3 and TRBJ2-7; D gene uncertain. This CDR3 spans 14 amino acids. With 7 bases removed from V and 3 bases from J, the gap between germline ends came to 16 bases. The germline V gene encodes CDR1 MNHEY and CDR2 SVGEGT.

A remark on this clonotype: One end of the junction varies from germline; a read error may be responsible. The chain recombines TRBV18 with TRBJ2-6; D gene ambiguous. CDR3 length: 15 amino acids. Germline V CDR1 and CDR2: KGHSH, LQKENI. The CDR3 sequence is CVSSPVSSGANVLTF. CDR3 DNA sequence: TGTGTCAGCTCACCAGTCTCCTCTGGGGCCAACGTCCTGACTTTC.

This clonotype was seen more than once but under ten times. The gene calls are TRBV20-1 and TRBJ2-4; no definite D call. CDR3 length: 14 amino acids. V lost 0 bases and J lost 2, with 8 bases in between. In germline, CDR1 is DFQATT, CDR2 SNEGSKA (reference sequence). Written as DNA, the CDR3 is TGCAGTGCTAGAGATGTGAAGACCAAAAACATTCAGTACTTC. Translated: CSARDVKTKNIQYF.

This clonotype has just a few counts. CDR3 bases: TGTGCCAGCAGTTCGGCCCGGGCTCTAGACGCAGATACGCAGTATTTT. Amino acid sequence: CASSSARALDADTQYF. The V gene is TRBV12-3 or TRBV12-4, the J gene TRBJ2-3; no firm D call. The V end was cut by 4 bases, the J end by 4 bases, with 18 bases between. The CDR3 loop spans 16 amino acids.

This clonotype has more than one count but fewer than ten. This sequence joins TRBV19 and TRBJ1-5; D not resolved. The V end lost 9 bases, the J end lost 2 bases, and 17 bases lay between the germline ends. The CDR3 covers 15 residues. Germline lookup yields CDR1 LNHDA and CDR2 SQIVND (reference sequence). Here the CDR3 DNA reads TGTGCCAGCCTCGAGCGGGGAGTTGGCAATCAGCCCCAGCATTTT. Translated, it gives CASLERGVGNQPQHF. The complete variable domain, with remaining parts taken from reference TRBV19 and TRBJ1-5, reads DGGITQSPKYLFRKEGQNVTLSCEQNLNHDAMYWYRQDPGQGLRLIYYSQIVNDFQKGDIAEGYSVSREKKESFPLTVTSAQKNPTAFYLCASLERGVGNQPQHFGDGTRLSIL.

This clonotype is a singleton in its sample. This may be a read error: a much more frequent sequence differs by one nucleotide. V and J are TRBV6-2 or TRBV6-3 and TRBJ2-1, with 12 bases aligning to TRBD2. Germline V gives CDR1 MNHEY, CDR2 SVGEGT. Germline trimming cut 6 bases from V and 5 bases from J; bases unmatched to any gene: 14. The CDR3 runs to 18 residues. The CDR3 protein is CASSSSQTSGSTHNEQFF. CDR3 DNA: TGTGCCAGCAGCTCCTCTCAGACTAGCGGGAGTACCCACAATGAGCAGTTCTTC.